This record looks at one T cell receptor beta chain sequence and its context. The antigen is unknown. Time point meaning: baseline pretreatment blood. Treatment of the sample: 15 Gy SBRT to primary tumor, nephrectomy 4 weeks later. This sample was taken from a study of radiation and T cells in renal cell carcinoma. The protocol was immunoSEQ multiplex PCR, while the TCRdb copy is restricted to in-frame clones and leaves out a portion. The data show more than 75,000 clones, 82% seen once. Study-level points and caveats: Baseline intratumoral clonotype presence is unknown without pretreatment biopsies.

V was pared by 6 bases and J by 8 bases, with 18 bases between. The CDR3 length is 14 residues. Germline V gene data show CDR1 as SGHTA and CDR2 as FQGTGA. The J gene is TRBJ2-3, the V gene TRBV7-3; possible D gene TRBD1, 7 bases. The TCR originated in a man aged 55-75 years with renal cell carcinoma. The input for sequencing was blood, taken from a patient whose treatment included radiotherapy and nephrectomy. The CDR3 region is CASRTAAGGGTQYF. CDR3 DNA sequence: TGTGCCAGCAGAACTGCGGCAGGGGGAGGTACGCAGTATTTT.